Given below is one T cell receptor beta chain in context. CDR1 and CDR2 (germline): SQVTM, ANQGSEA. CDR3 length: 14 amino acids. The ends lost 4 bases at V and 5 bases at J; junction bases unmatched: 9. This specimen comes from a study of blood T cell repertoires in COVID-19. The wider study: Sites across the United States, Italy and Spain contributed samples from acute and convalescent COVID-19. Sources were T cells, B-cell-depleted T cells, or PBMCs; the material itself was cDNA or gDNA.

Authors' methods: The assay estimated nucleated cells by amplifying reference gene primers. Method: immunoSEQ multiplex PCR; TCRdb's copy keeps in-frame clones and lacks some. The DNA gave D and trimming, while V, J and clone size come from that table. Seen here are more than 95,000 clones, approximately 80% observed once, and the top ten hold roughly 15%. The sequenced sample consisted of peripheral blood. The clonotype originates from a woman of 80 years or more with acute or convalescent COVID-19. This sequence joins TRBV29-1 and TRBJ1-1, with TRBD1 matching over 8 bases. The CDR3 nucleotides are TGCAGCGTTGCCCGGCAGGGGGCAAGGACTGAAGCTTTCTTT. Protein product: CSVARQGARTEAFF.